The source of this T cell receptor (beta chain) is a study of blood T cell repertoires in COVID-19. Overall study: The United States, Italy and Spain provided the acute and convalescent COVID-19 samples.

Original processing notes: The authors estimated nucleated cell counts from reference gene primer amplification. Only in-frame clones appear in the TCRdb table, and some are missing; sequencing was by immunoSEQ multiplex PCR. That table supplies the V and J calls and clone size; D and trimming were determined from the DNA. The repertoire holds roughly 180,000 clones, with more than 65% as singletons. The cohort comprised adults aged about 18 to 100 years residing in 20 to 25 US areas. Donors were grouped by their self-reported clinical history. This CDR3 is built from 13 residues. The ends were cut back, 5 bases at V and 3 bases at J, with 11 bases in the middle.

This receptor was taken from a woman aged 35 to 49 with acute COVID-19. The chain couples TRBV12-3 or TRBV12-4 to TRBJ2-7; TRBD2 is a possible D gene (5 bases). The sequencing sample was made of PBMCs or T cells enriched from blood (not recorded which). This chain's CDR3 is CASSGGSHYEQYF. The CDR3 DNA reads as TGTGCCAGCAGTGGCGGGTCTCACTACGAGCAGTACTTC.